The rows below give T cell receptor beta chains drawn from one sample of a study of beta chain features in type 1 diabetes. Repertoires were generated with immunoSEQ multiplex PCR, while TCRdb's copy carries only in-frame clones and drops some. The table has 300,000 or so clones, 6.5% to 10% seen once. The sample taken for sequencing was central memory CD4+ T cells from blood. These receptors all come from a woman between 18 and 29 years old in good health. Both conserved end residues are part of each CDR3. The order of the fields is J gene, V gene, clone size, D gene, CDR3 protein, CDR3 DNA. A D gene is named only where the DNA matches it firmly. Clone size is shown for a subset of rows, as once, few, many or a class of expanded clone.

TRBJ2-3,TRBV14,few,TRBD2,CASSPIAGGESDTQYF,TGTGCCAGCAGCCCCATAGCGGGAGGGGAGTCAGATACGCAGTATTTT
TRBJ2-5,TRBV25-1,few,TRBD2,CASSGTSGSWETQYF,TGTGCCAGCAGCGGGACTAGCGGGAGCTGGGAGACCCAGTACTTC
TRBJ2-2,TRBV5-1,.,.,CASVRGANTGELFF,TGCGCCAGCGTGCGAGGCGCGAACACCGGGGAGCTGTTTTTT
TRBJ2-7,TRBV7-3,.,TRBD2,CASSLVAGGSSYEQYF,TGTGCCAGCAGCTTAGTAGCGGGAGGGAGCTCCTACGAGCAGTACTTC
TRBJ2-1,TRBV4-3,few,TRBD2,CASSPTSFNEQFF,TGCGCCAGCAGCCCGACTAGCTTCAATGAGCAGTTCTTC
TRBJ1-2,TRBV28,.,TRBD1,CASSLPATGVRYGYTF,TGTGCCAGCAGTTTACCCGCTACAGGGGTTCGCTATGGCTACACCTTC
TRBJ2-7,TRBV29-1,.,.,CSAARDWPYEQYF,TGCAGCGCCGCCCGGGACTGGCCCTACGAGCAGTACTTC
TRBJ1-2,TRBV25-1,.,.,CASSALEWTDTNYGYTF,TGTGCCAGCAGTGCACTTGAATGGACGGATACTAACTATGGCTACACCTTC
TRBJ2-7,TRBV7-2,many,.,CASSLVLQGNYEQYF,TGTGCCAGCAGCTTAGTTCTTCAGGGAAACTACGAGCAGTACTTC
TRBJ2-5,TRBV7-9,few,.,CASSFGDRETQYF,TGTGCCAGCAGCTTTGGAGACAGGGAGACCCAGTACTTC
TRBJ2-4,TRBV6-6,.,.,CASSYGVAKNIQYF,TGTGCCAGCAGTTATGGGGTGGCCAAAAACATTCAGTACTTC
TRBJ1-2,TRBV2,.,.,CASSERGSSYGYTF,TGTGCCAGCAGTGAAAGGGGGAGTAGCTATGGCTACACCTTC
TRBJ1-1,TRBV20-1,.,.,CSARANTEAFF,TGCAGTGCTAGAGCGAACACTGAAGCTTTCTTT
TRBJ2-6,TRBV5-1,.,.,CASDLRAGSGANVLTF,TGCGCCAGCGACCTCAGGGCTGGCTCTGGGGCCAACGTCCTGACTTTC
TRBJ1-4,TRBV7-8,.,.,CASSLGDSGVREKLFF,TGTGCCAGCAGCTTAGGAGACTCAGGGGTGCGCGAAAAACTGTTTTTT
TRBJ2-3,TRBV4-3,few,.,CASSQAHNTDTQYF,TGCGCCAGCAGCCAAGCCCATAACACAGATACGCAGTATTTT
TRBJ2-5,TRBV29-1,.,.,CSVGPSAQETQYF,TGCAGCGTTGGTCCTAGCGCACAAGAGACCCAGTACTTC
TRBJ2-7,TRBV19,.,TRBD2,CASSIVFGGSYEQYF,TGTGCCAGTAGTATAGTCTTCGGCGGGAGTTACGAGCAGTACTTC
TRBJ2-3,TRBV5-1,few,TRBD2,CASSTGLAPDTQYF,TGCGCCAGCAGCACTGGACTAGCCCCAGATACGCAGTATTTT
TRBJ1-6,TRBV9,.,TRBD1,CASSGSPGTGLDSPLHF,TGTGCCAGCAGCGGGAGTCCTGGGACAGGTCTGGATTCACCCCTCCACTTT
TRBJ1-2,TRBV29-1,.,TRBD1,CSVEPSDRAYGYTF,TGCAGCGTTGAACCCTCTGACAGGGCCTATGGCTACACCTTC
TRBJ1-4,TRBV19,few,TRBD1,CASGDREEKLFF,TGTGCCAGTGGGGACAGGGAGGAAAAACTGTTTTTT
TRBJ1-2,TRBV5-4,.,.,CASSLEGNYGYTF,TGTGCCAGCAGCTTGGAAGGGAACTATGGCTACACCTTC
TRBJ2-5,TRBV5-6,.,TRBD2,CASTAGLAGETQYF,TGTGCCAGCACCGCCGGACTAGCGGGTGAGACCCAGTACTTC
TRBJ2-3,TRBV10-3,.,TRBD2,CAISEAPGTSGRADTQYF,TGTGCCATCAGTGAGGCCCCTGGGACTAGCGGGAGGGCAGATACGCAGTATTTT
TRBJ2-3,TRBV7-2,few,.,CASSSYTSPAGDTQYF,TGTGCCAGCAGCTCCTACACCTCCCCGGCGGGAGATACGCAGTATTTT
TRBJ2-5,TRBV19,.,TRBD1,CASSPRQGQYQETQYF,TGTGCCAGTAGTCCGCGACAGGGCCAGTACCAAGAGACCCAGTACTTC
TRBJ2-7,TRBV5-1,few,TRBD2,CASSREGPPYEQYF,TGCGCCAGCAGCCGGGAGGGCCCTCCCTACGAGCAGTACTTC
TRBJ1-5,TRBV6-5,many,.,CASSYQWGVTQHF,TGTGCCAGCAGTTACCAGTGGGGAGTCACCCAGCATTTT
TRBJ2-1,TRBV29-1,few,.,CSAHTGPNEQFF,TGCAGCGCTCACACGGGCCCCAATGAGCAGTTCTTC
TRBJ2-7,TRBV7-2,.,.,CASSLPGSHEQYF,TGTGCCAGCAGCCTTCCCGGGAGCCACGAGCAGTACTTC
TRBJ2-7,TRBV5-1,few,.,CASSLGTYEQYF,TGCGCCAGCAGCCTTGGGACCTACGAGCAGTACTTC
TRBJ1-2,TRBV18,few,.,CASSPRSTGQGYTF,TGTGCCAGCTCACCAAGGTCGACAGGACAAGGCTACACCTTC
TRBJ1-5,TRBV6-6,.,.,CASSGRAQSRDQPQHF,TGTGCCAGCTCGGGAAGGGCTCAAAGTAGGGATCAGCCCCAGCATTTT
TRBJ2-2,TRBV21-1,.,.,CASSNFGTATGELFF,TGTGCCAGCAGCAATTTCGGGACAGCCACCGGGGAGCTGTTTTTT
TRBJ2-3,TRBV18,few,TRBD2,CASSPTSGRAWDTQYF,TGTGCCAGCTCACCGACTAGCGGGAGGGCCTGGGATACGCAGTATTTT
TRBJ1-3,TRBV2,few,.,CASVPESSGNTIYF,TGTGCCAGCGTCCCGGAGAGCTCTGGAAACACCATATATTTT
TRBJ2-1,TRBV28,.,TRBD2,CASSKAGSSYNEQFF,TGTGCCAGCAGTAAAGCGGGGTCCTCCTACAATGAGCAGTTCTTC
TRBJ2-5,TRBV28,many,TRBD1,CASSFQLTGDDRETQYF,TGTGCCAGCAGTTTCCAATTGACAGGGGATGATCGAGAGACCCAGTACTTC
TRBJ2-7,TRBV6-6,few,TRBD2,CASKGLARQQYF,TGTGCCAGCAAAGGACTAGCGAGACAGCAGTACTTC
TRBJ2-1,TRBV11-1,.,.,CASSLVGAGHEQFF,TGTGCCAGCAGCCTCGTTGGGGCAGGGCATGAGCAGTTCTTC
TRBJ2-7,TRBV7-2,few,.,CASSNSGYEQYF,TGTGCCAGCAGCAATAGCGGCTACGAGCAGTACTTC
TRBJ2-3,TRBV11-2,.,TRBD1,CASSLGQGTDTQYF,TGTGCCAGCAGCTTGGGACAGGGCACAGATACGCAGTATTTT
TRBJ1-5,TRBV28,.,TRBD1,CASRAGTGVQPQHF,TGTGCCAGCAGAGCCGGGACAGGCGTCCAGCCCCAGCATTTT
TRBJ2-1,TRBV7-8,few,.,CASSLDRNNEQFF,TGTGCCAGCAGCCTCGACAGGAACAATGAGCAGTTCTTC
TRBJ2-3,TRBV7-2,.,TRBD1,CASRNTGTGGRDTQYF,TGTGCCAGCAGAAACACCGGGACAGGGGGACGAGATACGCAGTATTTT
TRBJ1-1,TRBV6-6,.,TRBD1,CPTKGGGRGNTEAFF,TGTCCCACTAAGGGAGGGGGCAGGGGAAACACTGAAGCTTTCTTT
TRBJ2-5,TRBV28,.,.,CASSIHHQETQYF,TGTGCCAGCAGTATACACCACCAAGAGACCCAGTACTTC
TRBJ2-1,TRBV7-9,few,TRBD1,CASSLATPGTGGNEQFF,TGTGCCAGCAGCTTAGCGACCCCCGGGACAGGGGGGAATGAGCAGTTCTTC
TRBJ2-1,TRBV7-9,medium-sized,.,CASTPERASERFF,TGTGCCAGCACTCCAGAAAGGGCGTCCGAACGGTTCTTC
TRBJ2-4,TRBV9,few,.,CASSVGTSRDIQYF,TGTGCCAGCAGCGTAGGCACTAGTAGGGACATTCAGTACTTC
TRBJ2-5,TRBV7-8,many,TRBD2,CASSSRGRAEETQYF,TGTGCCAGCAGCTCGCGCGGGAGGGCCGAAGAGACCCAGTACTTC
TRBJ2-1,TRBV11-2,few,.,CASSLGIYNEQFF,TGTGCCAGCAGCTTAGGGATTTACAATGAGCAGTTCTTC
TRBJ2-3,TRBV11-3,.,.,CASSPDWANTDTQYF,TGTGCCAGCAGCCCCGACTGGGCTAACACAGATACGCAGTATTTT
TRBJ1-1,TRBV13,many,.,CASSLAYSGTEAFF,TGTGCCAGCAGCTTAGCTTATTCTGGGACTGAAGCTTTCTTT
TRBJ2-3,TRBV25-1,many,.,CASSEVRASTDTQYF,TGTGCCAGCAGTGAAGTTCGGGCTAGCACAGATACGCAGTATTTT
TRBJ2-1,TRBV7-3,.,.,CASSLSGGEQFF,TGTGCCAGCAGCTTAAGTGGGGGTGAGCAGTTCTTC
TRBJ2-3,TRBV5-1,many,TRBD2,CASSQGLAWYF,TGCGCCAGCAGCCAGGGACTAGCGTGGTATTTT
TRBJ1-1,TRBV19,many,.,CASSIDGRNTEAFF,TGTGCCAGTAGTATAGATGGCAGGAACACTGAAGCTTTCTTT
TRBJ1-1,TRBV7-2,.,.,CASSLDRQGEAFF,TGTGCCAGCAGCTTAGATCGCCAGGGTGAAGCTTTCTTT